These 13 T cell receptor beta chains came from one sample sequenced in a study of control samples from healthy donors and cancer patients. Sequencing used immunoSEQ multiplex PCR; TCRdb keeps in-frame clones, though not all of them. Among tens of thousands of clones listed, over 65% were seen once. Sequenced input: blood. These receptors were taken from a man in his 60s in good health.

The CDR3 region is CASSPRKPGGRDYTF. CDR3 nucleotide sequence: TGTGCCAGCAGTCCCCGCAAGCCAGGGGGCAGGGACTACACCTTC. This rearrangement joins TRBV6-5 to TRBJ1-2; TRBD1 matches at 8 bases. Germline V CDR1 and CDR2: MNHEY, SVGAGI. The CDR3 is 15 amino acids. J lost 10 bases, V lost 5 bases, and 15 bases had no gene match.

The chain links TRBV15 to TRBJ2-3; 8 bases fit TRBD1. CDR1 and CDR2 from the germline V gene are LNHNV and YYDKDF (reference sequence). V shed 3 bases and J 2 bases; nucleotides not matched to a gene: 7. CDR3 size: 16 residues. The CDR3 loop is CATSSDRGPPTDTQYF. For the CDR3, the DNA is TGTGCCACCAGCAGTGACAGGGGCCCTCCCACAGATACGCAGTATTTT.

This chain links TRBV19 with TRBJ1-3; weak D call: TRBD1 (5 bases). The CDR3 runs 14 residues. CDR1 and CDR2 (germline): LNHDA, SQIVND (reference sequence). V lost 5 bases and J 0 bases, leaving 8 bases between the germline ends. DNA of the CDR3: TGTGCCAGTAGTTCGGGGGTCTCTGGAAACACCATATATTTT. Its protein product is CASSSGVSGNTIYF.

This sequence joins TRBV6-6 and TRBJ2-5; D is undetermined. V gave up 5 bases and J gave up 5 bases, with 15 bases separating them. This CDR3 contains 14 residues. Germline V gene data show CDR1 as MNHNY and CDR2 as SVGAGI (reference sequence). The CDR3 sequence is CASSRTRSRETQYF. DNA of the CDR3: TGTGCCAGCAGTAGGACGCGCTCGAGGGAGACCCAGTACTTC.

The chain is built from TRBV6-5 and TRBJ1-2; 8 nucleotides agree with TRBD1. J gave up 4 bases and V 2 bases, and 6 bases lay outside the gene matches. Per the germline V gene, CDR1 is MNHEY and CDR2 is SVGAGI. The CDR3 sequence is 15 residues long. The CDR3 protein is CASSYPGQDVYGYTF. The CDR3 DNA reads TGTGCCAGCAGTTACCCGGGACAGGACGTCTATGGCTACACCTTC.

J is TRBJ2-5 and V is TRBV5-6; 9 bases align to TRBD1. CDR3 length: 15 residues. The V gene end was trimmed by 0 bases and the J gene end by 7 bases; junction bases not matched to a gene: 7. Germline CDR1 SGHDT, CDR2 YYEEEE. The CDR3 coding sequence is TGTGCCAGCAGCTTGGGGGACAGGGAGCAGCCGACCCAGTACTTC. Protein product: CASSLGDREQPTQYF.

The chain carries TRBV4-3 and TRBJ2-3; 11 bases are shared with TRBD1. V was pared by 0 bases and J by 4 bases, with 3 bases of the junction left unmatched. The CDR3 has 16 amino acids. Germline CDR1 is LGHNA and CDR2 is YSLEER. CDR3: CASSQEWTGGADTQYF. CDR3 nucleotide sequence: TGCGCCAGCAGCCAAGAGTGGACAGGGGGCGCAGATACGCAGTATTTT.

The CDR3 DNA reads TGTGCCAGCAGACAAAGACAGGGAAACACCGGGGAGCTGTTTTTT. Translation gives CASRQRQGNTGELFF. The chain links TRBV7-2 to TRBJ2-2; the match to TRBD1 covers 7 bases. The CDR3 is made up of 15 amino acids. V shed 6 bases, J shed 2 bases, and the junction held 6 bases outside the gene matches. CDR1 and CDR2 from the germline V gene are SGHTA and FQGNSA.

This clone was observed a single time. V gene TRBV6-5 combines with J gene TRBJ1-5; no firm D call. The V gene lost 2 bases and the J gene lost 2 bases, with 4 bases spanning the gap. There are 13 residues in the CDR3. CDR1 MNHEY and CDR2 SVGAGI come from the germline V gene. As DNA, the CDR3 is TGTGCCAGCAGTTACCAGGGCAATCAGCCCCAGCATTTT. It is translated as CASSYQGNQPQHF.

This clone showed up just once. This chain connects TRBV5-1 to TRBJ2-7; D may be TRBD1 (5 bases). Germline V gene lookup returns CDR1 SGHRS and CDR2 YFSETQ. This CDR3 has 14 residues. V lost 0 bases and J 6 bases, leaving 13 bases between the germline ends. The CDR3 protein is CASSLDRKGGEQYF. CDR3 nucleotide sequence: TGCGCCAGCAGCTTGGACAGGAAAGGTGGCGAGCAGTACTTC.

As DNA, the CDR3 is TGTGCCAGCAACCCCGAGGGGAAGAACACCGGGGAGCTGTTTTTT. Protein sequence: CASNPEGKNTGELFF. This sequence joins TRBV11-2 and TRBJ2-2; D assignment may be TRBD1 or TRBD2 (5 bases each). The CDR3 totals 15 residues. The V end lost 7 bases, the J end lost 1 base, and 13 bases lay between the germline ends. Germline lookup yields CDR1 SGHAT and CDR2 FQNNGV.

On this clone itself: The sample has other DNA sequences that encode this CDR3 too. This sequence joins TRBV3-1 (or the pseudogene TRBV3-2) and TRBJ2-1, with 10 bases aligning to TRBD2. With V trimmed by 6 bases and J by 4 bases, 6 bases remained unmatched. The CDR3 contains 15 residues. The germline gives CDR1 LGHDT, CDR2 YNNKEL (reference sequence). In DNA form, the CDR3 reads TGTGCCAGCAGTCAAACTAGCGGGGCGTACAATGAGCAGTTCTTC. Its protein is CASSQTSGAYNEQFF.

In nucleotides, the CDR3 is TGTGCCAGCAGAGGACAGAACTATGGCTACACCTTC. Translated, it gives CASRGQNYGYTF. The chain joins TRBV2 to TRBJ1-2; a weak D match, TRBD1 (6 bases). V was pared by 6 bases and J by 2 bases, with 7 bases between. The CDR3 covers 12 residues. Germline loops: CDR1 SNHLY, CDR2 FYNNEI.